The 14 T cell receptor beta chains presented below share a single source sample, sequenced in a study of blood T cell repertoires in COVID-19. Here immunoSEQ multiplex PCR was the method, and the copy in TCRdb shows in-frame clones only, minus some. This table holds 150,000 or so clones, approximately 90% found once. Material: peripheral blood. The receptors here all came from a man between 60 and 75 years old with acute or convalescent COVID-19.

This rearrangement joins TRBV10-2 to TRBJ1-5; 10 bases fit TRBD1. This CDR3 contains 16 residues. V trimming: 2 bases; J trimming: 5 bases; junction bases outside the gene matches: 6. Per the germline V gene, CDR1 is WSHSY and CDR2 is SAAADI. The CDR3 protein is CASSEGTGTGDQPQHF. The CDR3 DNA reads as TGCGCCAGCAGTGAGGGGACCGGGACAGGGGATCAGCCCCAGCATTTT.

The chain employs TRBV30 and TRBJ1-4; no definite D call. CDR3 size: 14 residues. The germline V and J ends were trimmed by 0 bases and 7 bases, with 12 bases remaining between them. CDR1 and CDR2 (germline): GTSNPN, SVGIG (reference sequence). CDR3 in amino acids: CAWSVRSGLEKLFF. CDR3 nucleotides: TGTGCCTGGAGTGTACGGTCGGGTCTTGAAAAACTGTTTTTT.

As for this clone: A read error may account for a junction end that differs from germline. This chain links TRBV30 with TRBJ1-2; possibly TRBD1 for D (5 bases). CDR3 length: 14 residues. Germline values: CDR1 GTSNPN, CDR2 SVGIG (reference sequence). CDR3 region: CARRGATGAYGYTF. CDR3 DNA sequence: TGTGCCAGGAGAGGGGCAACTGGGGCTTATGGCTACACCTTC.

The chain has TRBV30 and TRBJ2-7, with 10 bases fitting TRBD1. With 8 bases clipped from V and 3 bases from J, the junction kept 4 bases outside the gene matches. From germline, CDR1 is GTSNPN and CDR2 SVGIG (reference sequence). The CDR3 has 12 amino acids. The CDR3 bases are TGTGCCATAGGGACAGGGGTCTACGAGCAGTACTTC. Translation: CAIGTGVYEQYF.

This clone has a single count. The chain recombines TRBV5-3 with TRBJ2-7, with 12 bases identical to TRBD1. TRBV5-3 is classed as an ORF, of uncertain function. The CDR3 is 16 residues long. The J segment lost 6 bases and the V segment lost 3 bases, leaving 10 bases of the junction unmatched. Here the CDR3 DNA reads TGTGCCAGAAGCTGGTCCGGGACAGGGGGCGCGTCCGAGCAGTACGTC. This translates into CARSWSGTGGASEQYV.

This chain joins TRBV20-1 and TRBJ1-2; 9 bases map to TRBD1. Germline CDR1 reads DFQATT; CDR2 reads SNEGSKA (reference sequence). V gave up 3 bases and J gave up 5 bases; unmatched junction bases: 10. There are 15 residues in the CDR3. CDR3 bases: TGCAGTGCTAGTCCTCAGGGACAGGGAGATTATGGCTACACCTTC. Translating it yields CSASPQGQGDYGYTF.

The rearrangement links TRBV9 to TRBJ2-5, with 9 bases fitting TRBD2. The CDR3 extends over 21 amino acids. The V gene end was trimmed by 2 bases and the J gene end by 5 bases; junction bases not matched to a gene: 25. In germline, CDR1 is SGDLS, CDR2 YYNGEE. CDR3 sequence reads: CASSVEQGGRMLAGVGETQYF. DNA of the CDR3: TGTGCCAGCAGCGTGGAGCAAGGGGGGCGAATGTTAGCGGGAGTAGGGGAGACCCAGTACTTC.

The J gene is TRBJ2-6, the V gene TRBV4-1; D uncertain. CDR3 size: 17 residues. Trimming left V 4 bases short and J 0 bases short, with 13 bases between. CDR1 MGHRA and CDR2 YSYEKL come from the germline V gene. CDR3 DNA sequence: TGCGCCAGCAGCCTGAGGATTTTATTCTCTGGGGCCAACGTCCTGACTTTC. Translated, it gives CASSLRILFSGANVLTF.

The chain employs TRBV6-6 and TRBJ2-5, with 8 bases identical to TRBD1. CDR3 length: 15 amino acids. Germline V gene lookup returns CDR1 MNHNY and CDR2 SVGAGI (reference sequence). J was trimmed by 1 base and V by 8 bases; bases with no gene match: 9. The CDR3 reads CASHKDRGGQETQYF. The DNA for the CDR3 is TGTGCCAGCCATAAAGACAGGGGTGGCCAAGAGACCCAGTACTTC.

The CDR3 region is CASTVTSGRARETQYF. Here the CDR3 DNA reads TGTGCCAGTACGGTGACTAGCGGGAGGGCCAGGGAGACCCAGTACTTC. The chain has TRBV19 and TRBJ2-5, with 14 bases that match TRBD2. There are 16 residues in the CDR3. Trimming cost V 7 bases and J 5 bases; bases outside gene matches: 9. Germline assignment: CDR1 LNHDA and CDR2 SQIVND (reference sequence).

The chain couples TRBV30 to TRBJ2-7; 11 bases line up with TRBD1. The V gene end was trimmed by 8 bases and the J gene end by 7 bases; junction bases not matched to a gene: 10. Germline V gene sequence: CDR1 GTSNPN, CDR2 SVGIG (reference sequence). CDR3 length: 13 amino acids. This chain's CDR3 is CAHLDRGLGEQYF. CDR3 coding DNA: TGTGCCCACCTGGACAGGGGGCTGGGGGAGCAGTACTTC.

V gene TRBV30 combines with J gene TRBJ1-5, with 9 bases that match TRBD1. This CDR3 spans 14 amino acids. Germline V gene sequence: CDR1 GTSNPN, CDR2 SVGIG (reference sequence). The V gene end was trimmed by 3 bases and the J gene end by 4 bases; junction bases not matched to a gene: 4. The chain's CDR3 is CAWSSGTGNQPQHF. CDR3 in DNA: TGTGCCTGGAGCTCCGGGACAGGGAATCAGCCCCAGCATTTT.

The gene calls are TRBV4-1 and TRBJ2-4; 8 nucleotides agree with TRBD1. Germline CDR1 is MGHRA and CDR2 is YSYEKL. The CDR3 runs to 15 residues. V lost 1 base to trimming and J lost 9 bases; unmatched junction nucleotides: 8. The CDR3 DNA reads TGCGCCAGCAGCCAAGGAAACAGGGGGGTTAGCATTCAGTACTTC. It yields the protein CASSQGNRGVSIQYF.

On this clone: The same CDR3 can be traced to other DNA sequences in this sample. CDR3 residues: CASSGRDSGNTIYF. The CDR3 nucleotides read TGTGCCAGCAGCGGTCGGGACAGTGGAAACACCATATATTTT. The chain combines TRBV9 with TRBJ1-3; 7 bases map to TRBD1. The CDR3 contains 14 residues. The junction had 3 bases not matched to a gene; V was cut back by 3 bases and J by 3 bases. Per germline, CDR1 SGDLS and CDR2 YYNGEE. The whole variable domain, remainder taken from reference TRBV9 and TRBJ1-3, is DSGVTQTPKHLITATGQRVTLRCSPRSGDLSVYWYQQSLDQGLQFLIQYYNGEERAKGNILERFSAQQFPDLHSELNLSSLELGDSALYFCASSGRDSGNTIYFGEGSWLTVV.